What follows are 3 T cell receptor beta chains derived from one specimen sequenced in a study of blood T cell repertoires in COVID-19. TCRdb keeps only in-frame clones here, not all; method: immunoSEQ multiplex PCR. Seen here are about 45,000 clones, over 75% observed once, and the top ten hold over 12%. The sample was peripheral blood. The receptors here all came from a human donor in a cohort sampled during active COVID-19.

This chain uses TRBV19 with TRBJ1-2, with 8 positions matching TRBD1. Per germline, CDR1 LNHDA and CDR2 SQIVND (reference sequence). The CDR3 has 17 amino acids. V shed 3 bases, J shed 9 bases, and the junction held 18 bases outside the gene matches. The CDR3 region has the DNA TGTGCCAGTAGTATGGCGACAGGGGCACCCAGCAGGAATCGCTACACCTTC. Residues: CASSMATGAPSRNRYTF.

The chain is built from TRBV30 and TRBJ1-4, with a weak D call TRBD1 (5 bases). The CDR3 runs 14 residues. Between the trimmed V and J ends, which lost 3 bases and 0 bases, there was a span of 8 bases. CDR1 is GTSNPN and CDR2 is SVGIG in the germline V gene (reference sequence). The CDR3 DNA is TGTGCCTGGAGGACAGTGGCAACTAATGAAAAACTGTTTTTT. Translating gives CAWRTVATNEKLFF.

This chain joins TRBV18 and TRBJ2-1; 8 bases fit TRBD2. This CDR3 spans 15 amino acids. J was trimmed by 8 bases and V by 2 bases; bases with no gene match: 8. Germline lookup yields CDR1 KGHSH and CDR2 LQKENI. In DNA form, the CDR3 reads TGTGCCAGCTCACCATTAGCGGGGCCCGGGTATGAGCAGTTCTTC. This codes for CASSPLAGPGYEQFF.